This is a list of T cell receptor beta chains from one sample in a study of blood T cell repertoires in COVID-19. The assay was immunoSEQ multiplex PCR, and TCRdb's table has in-frame clones only and misses some. The table has 150,000 to 180,000 clones, under 85% seen once; the top ten hold roughly 3.6%. The specimen sequenced was peripheral blood. The origin of the receptors is a woman aged 80 or older with acute or convalescent COVID-19. Each CDR3 is given with its conserved first and last residue. D genes are given only for firm matches. Not every row has a clone size; where given, it reads once, few, many or a size class.

TRBJ1-2 TRBD1 once TRBV6-5 CASRMDRNYGYTF TGTGCCAGCAGGATGGACAGGAACTATGGCTACACCTTC
TRBJ2-6 - - TRBV3-1/TRBV3-2 CASSQEWGAGSGANVLTF TGTGCCAGCAGCCAAGAGTGGGGAGCAGGCTCTGGGGCCAACGTCCTGACTTTC
TRBJ2-7 - - TRBV3-1/TRBV3-2 CASSRGGTVYEQYF TGTGCCAGCAGCCGTGGGGGGACAGTATACGAGCAGTACTTC
TRBJ2-3 - once TRBV11-3 CASSDTGHSTDTQYF TGTGCCAGCAGCGACACAGGGCATAGCACAGATACGCAGTATTTT
TRBJ2-6 - - TRBV11-2 CASSPRAGANVLTF TGTGCCAGCAGCCCGCGGGCTGGGGCCAACGTCCTGACTTTC
TRBJ1-1 TRBD1 - TRBV7-2 CASSSGTGMTEAFF TGTGCCAGCAGCTCCGGGACAGGGATGACTGAAGCTTTCTTT
TRBJ2-1 - - TRBV18 CASSPDNLLSVVQFF TGTGCCAGCTCACCTGACAATCTACTGTCCGTTGTGCAGTTCTTC
TRBJ1-4 - - TRBV7-3 CASSSGGNEKLFF TGTGCCAGCAGCTCGGGGGGGAATGAAAAACTGTTTTTT
TRBJ2-1 TRBD2 - TRBV4-2 CASSQDPISGRPNEQFF TGTGCCAGCAGCCAAGACCCCATAAGCGGGAGGCCCAATGAGCAGTTCTTC
TRBJ2-1 TRBD1 - TRBV4-2 CASSQISGTGLLEQFF TGTGCCAGCAGCCAAATATCCGGGACAGGCCTTTTGGAGCAGTTCTTC
TRBJ1-4 - once TRBV3-1/TRBV3-2 CASSSPGGIEKLFF TGTGCCAGCAGCTCGCCGGGCGGGATTGAAAAACTGTTTTTT
TRBJ1-2 TRBD1 - TRBV30 CAWSRQGVIFGYTF TGTGCCTGGAGTCGACAGGGAGTCATATTTGGCTACACCTTC
TRBJ2-2 - - TRBV10-1 CASSDDGLATNTGELFF TGCGCCAGCAGTGACGATGGACTCGCTACGAACACCGGGGAGCTGTTTTTT
TRBJ2-1 - - TRBV11-3 CASSKDSGSYNEQFF TGTGCCAGCAGCAAGGATTCCGGGTCGTACAATGAGCAGTTCTTC
TRBJ2-2 - - TRBV4-3 CASSRTGDSNTGELFF TGCGCCAGCAGTCGTACAGGGGACTCGAACACCGGGGAGCTGTTTTTT
TRBJ1-1 - once TRBV5-6 CASSLGRGRDEAFF TGTGCCAGCAGCTTGGGGAGGGGCCGGGACGAAGCTTTCTTT
TRBJ2-1 TRBD2 - TRBV5-1 CASSSNALSGSNEQFF TGCGCCAGCAGCTCCAACGCCTTAAGCGGGAGCAATGAGCAGTTCTTC
TRBJ2-2 TRBD2 few TRBV5-1 CASSIRGAGELFF TGCGCCAGCAGCATCCGGGGGGCCGGGGAGCTGTTTTTT
TRBJ1-1 TRBD1 - TRBV19 CASSSTGYTEAFF TGTGCCAGTAGTTCGACAGGGTATACTGAAGCTTTCTTT
TRBJ2-5 - - TRBV1 CTSSQPAGGEWGYQETQYF TGCACCAGCAGCCAGCCTGCCGGGGGGGAGTGGGGCTACCAAGAGACCCAGTACTTC
TRBJ2-1 TRBD2 - TRBV5-1 CASGLAGHNEQFF TGCGCCAGCGGACTAGCGGGACACAATGAGCAGTTCTTC
TRBJ1-4 TRBD1 - TRBV3-1/TRBV3-2 CASSPRDRAEDEKLFF TGTGCCAGCAGCCCCCGGGACAGGGCTGAGGATGAAAAACTGTTTTTT
TRBJ1-5 TRBD1 - TRBV10-3 CAISWDRNQPQHF TGTGCCATCAGTTGGGACAGAAATCAGCCCCAGCATTTT
TRBJ2-1 - - TRBV2 CASTPGLRNEQFF TGTGCCAGCACCCCCGGACTACGCAATGAGCAGTTCTTC
TRBJ1-2 TRBD1 - TRBV3-1/TRBV3-2 CASSHTTGVNYGYTF TGTGCCAGCAGCCATACGACAGGGGTTAACTATGGCTACACCTTC
TRBJ2-1 TRBD2 - TRBV5-7 CASSQQGTSGTCEQFF TGTGCCAGCAGTCAACAAGGGACTAGCGGGACCTGTGAGCAGTTCTTC
TRBJ2-5 - - TRBV7-9 CASNPTGVGETQYF TGTGCCAGCAACCCGACGGGGGTAGGAGAGACCCAGTACTTC
TRBJ2-7 - - TRBV5-6 CASSLVGPMREQYF TGTGCCAGCAGCTTGGTGGGGCCAATGAGGGAGCAGTACTTC
TRBJ1-1 - - TRBV19 CASSKSGIQRTEAFF TGTGCCAGTAGTAAATCCGGGATTCAGCGCACTGAAGCTTTCTTT
TRBJ1-2 - - TRBV19 CASRPQGKYGYTF TGTGCCAGTAGACCTCAGGGGAAATATGGCTACACCTTC
TRBJ1-1 TRBD1 - TRBV19 CASRTLSGTGSTEAFF TGTGCCAGTAGGACCCTTTCCGGGACAGGGAGCACTGAAGCTTTCTTT
TRBJ1-1 - - TRBV5-6 CASSWATGEAFF TGTGCCAGCAGCTGGGCTACAGGAGAAGCTTTCTTT
TRBJ2-2 TRBD2 - TRBV6-2/TRBV6-3 CASSKLGSGSITGELFF TGTGCCAGCAGTAAATTAGGAAGCGGGAGTATAACCGGGGAGCTGTTTTTT
TRBJ2-3 - - TRBV7-8 CASSLSPLRDTQYF TGTGCCAGCAGCTTATCCCCCCTGCGAGATACGCAGTATTTT
TRBJ1-3 - - TRBV2 CASSEAGNTIYF TGTGCCAGCAGTGAAGCGGGCAACACCATATATTTT
TRBJ2-1 - - TRBV5-1 CASSLDSFNEQFF TGCGCCAGCAGCTTGGACAGCTTCAATGAGCAGTTCTTC
TRBJ1-3 - - TRBV25-1 CASSEMGGTIYF TGTGCCAGCAGTGAGATGGGAGGCACCATATATTTT
TRBJ1-3 TRBD1 - TRBV9 CASSPRQGSDGNTIYF TGTGCCAGCAGCCCAAGACAGGGTTCGGATGGAAACACCATATATTTT
TRBJ1-2 - - TRBV9 CASSPSSTMPWGYTF TGTGCCAGCAGCCCTTCGAGCACCATGCCCTGGGGCTACACCTTC
TRBJ1-2 TRBD1 few TRBV7-2 CASSPAWGQANYGYTF TGTGCCAGCAGCCCAGCCTGGGGACAGGCTAACTATGGCTACACCTTC
TRBJ1-1 - - TRBV18 CASSPITGEAEAFF TGTGCCAGCTCACCAATTACAGGTGAAGCTGAAGCTTTCTTT
TRBJ1-6 TRBD1 - TRBV2 CASRDRERSPLHF TGTGCCAGCAGGGACAGGGAGCGGTCACCCCTCCACTTT
TRBJ2-7 - few TRBV2 CASREGGYEQYF TGTGCCAGCAGGGAGGGGGGGTACGAGCAGTACTTC
TRBJ2-1 TRBD2 - TRBV9 CASSSLLGLAGADEQFF TGTGCCAGCAGCTCCCTCCTGGGACTAGCGGGAGCGGATGAGCAGTTCTTC
TRBJ1-2 TRBD1 - TRBV25-1 CASSPDRGDGYTF TGTGCCAGCAGTCCTGACAGGGGGGATGGCTACACCTTC
TRBJ1-1 - - TRBV5-4 CASSLAGGVAITEAFF TGTGCCAGCAGCTTGGCGGGAGGGGTAGCGATCACTGAAGCTTTCTTT
TRBJ1-4 - - TRBV27 CASTHRTGTNEKLFF TGTGCCAGCACACACAGGACGGGAACTAATGAAAAACTGTTTTTT
TRBJ2-7 TRBD1 - TRBV3-1/TRBV3-2 CASSQVTRDSSYEQYF TGTGCCAGCAGCCAAGTTACCCGGGACAGCAGCTACGAGCAGTACTTC